The sequence of this TCR beta chain was determined in a study of T-cell memory formation after mild COVID-19. Study details: TCR clusters were mostly confined to one donor each. Overall study results and limits: Detection of some responders pre-infection suggested pre-existing cross-reactive memory T cells participated.

TCRdb re-called the 5' RACE reads with MiXCR, one entry per CDR3 protein. The table lists tens of thousands of distinct CDR3 sequences, about a tenth of them singletons. This clonotype was detected a few times. Antigen unknown. Trimming cost V 3 bases and J 1 base; bases outside gene matches: 12. The CDR3 is made up of 18 amino acids. This chain uses TRBV12-3 or TRBV12-4 with TRBJ2-4, with 7 bases fitting TRBD1. This clonotype was obtained from an adult woman who had mild COVID-19 (a few samples of this study predate the infection). Cell type and time point are not known. Sequenced: PBMCs or a T cell subset sorted from them (not recorded which). The CDR3 region has the DNA TGTGCCAGCAGTTTGGGGCGAGGGGGCGGTTTCGCCAAAAACATTCAGTACTTC. Its protein is CASSLGRGGGFAKNIQYF.